The 6 T cell receptor beta chains reported below all come from one sample, sequenced in a study of T cell responses to AZD1222 COVID-19 vaccine. Profiling relied on immunoSEQ multiplex PCR, and the TCRdb table lists in-frame clones only, not all of them. Of approximately 180,000 clones in the sample, roughly nine tenths were seen once. Specimen: peripheral blood, collected on day 0 of AZD1222 vaccination. The receptors originated from an adult in good health.

This rearrangement joins TRBV10-1 to TRBJ2-1; TRBD2 aligns across 7 bases. The CDR3 has 15 amino acids. The V gene end was trimmed by 4 bases and the J gene end by 6 bases; junction bases not matched to a gene: 9. The germline V gene encodes CDR1 WNHNN and CDR2 SYGVQD (reference sequence). The chain's CDR3 is CASSGSTSAPNEQFF. DNA for the CDR3: TGCGCCAGCAGTGGATCAACTAGCGCTCCCAATGAGCAGTTCTTC.

Concerning this clone itself: One end of the junction is discordant with germline, which a read error may explain. V is TRBV11-2 and J is TRBJ1-2, with D uncertain. The CDR3 has 13 residues. CDR1 SGHAT and CDR2 FQNNGV come from the germline V gene. The CDR3 loop is CASSLDRPYGYTF. The CDR3 DNA is TGTGCCAGCAGCCTAGACCGGCCATATGGCTACACCTTC.

The chain joins TRBV25-1 to TRBJ1-6; possible D gene TRBD1, 5 bases. Germline V gives CDR1 MGHDK, CDR2 SYGVNS. Trimming shortened V by 7 bases and J by 9 bases, and 13 bases separated the two germline ends. This CDR3 has 13 residues. CDR3 nucleotides: TGTGCCAGCACCCCGGGAGGGGTTTCACCCCTCCACTTT. Translation: CASTPGGVSPLHF.

The rearrangement links TRBV14 to TRBJ2-1, with 7 bases aligning to TRBD2. Germline V gives CDR1 SGHDN, CDR2 FVKESK. The CDR3 covers 13 residues. Unmatched junction bases numbered 1, after V lost 4 bases and J lost 4 bases. In DNA form, the CDR3 reads TGTGCCAGCAGCCCGGGACTATACAATGAGCAGTTCTTC. Translated: CASSPGLYNEQFF.

The gene calls are TRBV28 and TRBJ2-5; TRBD1 matches at 9 bases. Germline V gene lookup returns CDR1 MDHEN and CDR2 SYDVKM. With 8 bases clipped from V and 3 bases from J, the junction kept 10 bases outside the gene matches. The CDR3 runs to 15 residues. CDR3 sequence (DNA): TGTGCCAGCGGAGAGGGGGGACAGGGAAAAGAGACCCAGTACTTC. Amino acid sequence: CASGEGGQGKETQYF.

The chain carries TRBV2 and TRBJ2-3; tentative D call: TRBD1 (5 bases). The V gene lost 2 bases and the J gene lost 1 base, with 10 bases spanning the gap. This CDR3 region has 15 residues. Germline assignment: CDR1 SNHLY and CDR2 FYNNEI. The CDR3 coding sequence is TGTGCCAGCAGTGAACCAGGGCTAGGCACAGATACGCAGTATTTT. Translation gives CASSEPGLGTDTQYF.